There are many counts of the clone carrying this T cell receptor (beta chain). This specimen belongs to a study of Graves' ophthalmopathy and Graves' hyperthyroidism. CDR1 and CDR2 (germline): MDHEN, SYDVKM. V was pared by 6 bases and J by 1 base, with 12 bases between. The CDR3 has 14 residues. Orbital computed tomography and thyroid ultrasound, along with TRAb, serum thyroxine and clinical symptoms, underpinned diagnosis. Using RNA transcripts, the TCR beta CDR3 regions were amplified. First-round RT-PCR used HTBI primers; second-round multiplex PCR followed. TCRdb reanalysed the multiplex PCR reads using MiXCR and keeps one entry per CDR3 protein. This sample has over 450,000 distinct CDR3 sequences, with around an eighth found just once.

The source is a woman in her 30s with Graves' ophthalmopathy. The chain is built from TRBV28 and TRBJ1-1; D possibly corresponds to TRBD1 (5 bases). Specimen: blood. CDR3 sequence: CASSYGTSNTEAFF. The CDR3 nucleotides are TGTGCCAGCAGCTACGGGACTTCGAACACTGAAGCTTTCTTT.